A selection of T cell receptor beta chains follows, all from one sample in a study of blood T cell repertoires in COVID-19. Data came from immunoSEQ multiplex PCR; TCRdb stores just in-frame clones and leaves some out. The sample shows about 29,000 clones, roughly 73% of them seen only once. The sequenced material came from peripheral blood. The receptors here all came from a woman between 70 and 85 years old with active or convalescent COVID-19. CDR3s include the opening cysteine and the closing phenylalanine or tryptophan. The D gene is left open where the match is weak. Rows may omit the clone size; those that give it use once, few, many or a size class.

TRBJ1-2,.,TRBV10-3,.,TGTGCCATCAGTGAGGTAACGAGGACACCCGGCTATGGCTACACCTTC,CAISEVTRTPGYGYTF
TRBJ2-7,.,TRBV6-6,TRBD1,TGTGCCAGCAGTTGGGACAGGGAAAAAGGAAAAATCGAGCAGTACTTC,CASSWDREKGKIEQYF
TRBJ2-4,.,TRBV4-1,.,TGCGCCCGCAGCCGCCCGCGACGGGAGAGTGGCAAAAACATTCAGTACTTC,CARSRPRRESGKNIQYF
TRBJ2-2,.,TRBV18,.,TGTGCCAGCTCCGGGGACACCGGGGAGCTGTTTTTT,CASSGDTGELFF
TRBJ1-4,.,TRBV7-9,.,TGTGCCAGCAGCGGACCCCCGGGAGGGCCCGAAAAACTGTTTTTT,CASSGPPGGPEKLFF
TRBJ2-7,.,TRBV23-1,TRBD1,TGCGCCAGCAGTCAACCGGACAGGGCCGAGCAGTACTTC,CASSQPDRAEQYF
TRBJ1-4,.,TRBV19,.,TGTGCCAGTAGTATCGGACAGCATAATGAAAAACTGTTTTTT,CASSIGQHNEKLFF
TRBJ2-5,.,TRBV3-1/TRBV3-2,.,TGTGCCAGCAGCCAAGATGGGGCAGTTGGGACCCAGTACTTC,CASSQDGAVGTQYF
TRBJ1-6,.,TRBV10-2,.,TGCGCCAGCACAGCAGGGAAGACACCCCTCCACTTT,CASTAGKTPLHF
TRBJ2-2,.,TRBV4-3,.,TGCGCCAGCAGCCAAGGCAGCGTAAGCACCGGGGAGCTGTTTTTT,CASSQGSVSTGELFF
TRBJ2-3,.,TRBV19,.,TGTGCCAGTAGTCATCGAGTTAGCACAGATACGCAGTATTTT,CASSHRVSTDTQYF
TRBJ1-2,.,TRBV2,.,TGTGCCAGCAGCCATGGGGAGAACTATGGCTACACCTTC,CASSHGENYGYTF
TRBJ2-7,.,TRBV28,TRBD2,TGTGCCAGCACCCCACTAGCGGACCGCTACGAGCAGTACTTC,CASTPLADRYEQYF
TRBJ2-1,.,TRBV9,.,TGTGCCAGCAGCGTAGTTGGTGGGACTGGCTACAATGAGCAGTTCTTC,CASSVVGGTGYNEQFF
TRBJ1-2,.,TRBV9,.,TGTGCCAGCAGCGTAGATAGCAGCCCTAACTATGGCTACACCTTC,CASSVDSSPNYGYTF
TRBJ2-2,.,TRBV28,TRBD1,TGTGCCAGCACCGAATTACAGGGGGGTGCCGGGGAGCTGTTTTTT,CASTELQGGAGELFF
TRBJ1-1,.,TRBV7-9,.,TGTGCCAGCAGCAGAAACATGGACAGAGTAGAAGCTTTCTTT,CASSRNMDRVEAFF
TRBJ2-1,.,TRBV28,TRBD2,TGTGCCAGCAGTGGACTAGCGGCCTGGTACAATGAGCGGCAGTTCTTC,CASSGLAAWYNERQFF
TRBJ2-1,.,TRBV9,TRBD1,TGTGCCACCGGGACAGGGATCAATGAGCAGTTCTTC,CATGTGINEQFF
TRBJ2-1,.,TRBV30,TRBD2,TGTGCCTGGAGTGGGCAGGCGGGGGGGGTTGGTGAGCAGTTCTTC,CAWSGQAGGVGEQFF
TRBJ1-1,.,TRBV30,.,TGTGCCTGCTCACAAGATTTGAACACTGAAGCTTTCTTT,CACSQDLNTEAFF
TRBJ1-2,.,TRBV4-3,TRBD1,TGCGCCAGCAGCCAAGATACCCCAACGGGACAGGCGGTTGGCTACACCTTC,CASSQDTPTGQAVGYTF
TRBJ1-2,.,TRBV2,TRBD1,TGTGCCAGCAGTGATGGGACAGGGGCTTTAGCTAACTATGGCTACACCTTC,CASSDGTGALANYGYTF
TRBJ1-5,once,TRBV6-5,.,TGTGCCAGCAGTTACAGGGGGAGAGATCAGCCCCAGCATTTT,CASSYRGRDQPQHF